This record looks at one TCR beta chain sequence and its context. The entry originates in a study of blood T cell repertoires in COVID-19. About the study: Samples representing acute and convalescent COVID-19 were sourced from the United States, Italy and Spain. Sample material is recorded as cDNA or gDNA derived from T cells, B-cell-depleted T cells, or PBMCs.

Germline CDR1 reads SQVTM; CDR2 reads ANQGSEA. V lost 4 bases and J lost 6; bases outside the gene matches: 12. CDR3 length equals 17 residues. Some clones are missing from TCRdb's copy, which holds only in-frame ones; the method was immunoSEQ multiplex PCR. The table shows hundreds of thousands of clones, with about 88% occurring only once. The chain is built from TRBV29-1 and TRBJ2-1, with TRBD2 matching 13 bases. This TCR was recovered from a woman between 40 and 55 years old who had recovered from COVID-19. Sequencing was carried out using peripheral blood. The CDR3 reads CSVGGTSGMGPLNEQFF. Here the CDR3 DNA reads TGCAGCGTTGGCGGGACTAGCGGGATGGGGCCCCTCAATGAGCAGTTCTTC.